This record concerns one T cell receptor beta chain sequence. Its cognate antigen is unknown. Profiled with immunoSEQ multiplex PCR; TCRdb holds only in-frame clones, not every one. The sample contains 120,000 to 150,000 clones, around 88% of which appear only once. The data derive from a study of T cell responses to AZD1222 COVID-19 vaccine. Findings and limits, study-wide: Per reports, nearly half of all spike-specific TCRs target regions that are unmutated in variants. Recipients of two AZD1222 doses showed rising Spike-specific TCR breadth and depth.

After removal of 6 bases from V and 0 bases from J, the junction contained 4 bases not matched to a gene. The CDR3 is 14 residues long. Germline V gene data show CDR1 as SGHTA and CDR2 as FQGNSA. This sequence originates from an adult in good health. The sequences come from peripheral blood, collected on day 0 of MenACWY control vaccination. This chain connects TRBV7-2 to TRBJ2-7; 8 bases fit TRBD2. CDR3 in amino acids: CASSLAGGSYEQYF. CDR3 nucleotides: TGTGCCAGCAGTCTAGCGGGCGGCTCCTACGAGCAGTACTTC.